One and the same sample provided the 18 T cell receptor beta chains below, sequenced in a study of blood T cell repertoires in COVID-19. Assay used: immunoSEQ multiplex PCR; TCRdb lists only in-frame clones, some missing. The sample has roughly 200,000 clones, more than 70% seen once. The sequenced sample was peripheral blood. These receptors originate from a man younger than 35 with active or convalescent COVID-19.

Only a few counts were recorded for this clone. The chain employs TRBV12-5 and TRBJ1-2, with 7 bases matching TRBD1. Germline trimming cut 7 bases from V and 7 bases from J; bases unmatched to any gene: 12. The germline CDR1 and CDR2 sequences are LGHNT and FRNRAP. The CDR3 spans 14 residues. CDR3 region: CASAPPTGVGGYTF. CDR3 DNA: TGTGCTAGTGCCCCACCCACAGGGGTGGGTGGCTACACCTTC. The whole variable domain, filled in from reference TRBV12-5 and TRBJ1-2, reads DARVTQTPRHKVTEMGQEVTMRCQPILGHNTVFWYRQTMMQGLELLAYFRNRAPLDDSGMPKDRFSAEMPDATLATLKIQPSEPRDSAVYFCASAPPTGVGGYTFGSGTRLTVV.

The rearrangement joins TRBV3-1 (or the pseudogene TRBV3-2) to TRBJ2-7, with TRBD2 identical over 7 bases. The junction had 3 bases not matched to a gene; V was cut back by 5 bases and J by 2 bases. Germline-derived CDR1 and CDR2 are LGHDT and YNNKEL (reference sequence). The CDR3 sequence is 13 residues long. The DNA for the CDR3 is TGTGCCAGCAGCGGGAGGGTGGCCTACGAGCAGTACTTC. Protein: CASSGRVAYEQYF.

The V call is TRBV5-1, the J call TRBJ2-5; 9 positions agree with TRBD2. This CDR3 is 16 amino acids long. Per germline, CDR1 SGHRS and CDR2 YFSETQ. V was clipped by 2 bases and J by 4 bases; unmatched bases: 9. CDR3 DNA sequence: TGCGCCAGCAGCTTTGGACTAGCGACCCCTGGAGAGACCCAGTACTTC. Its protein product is CASSFGLATPGETQYF. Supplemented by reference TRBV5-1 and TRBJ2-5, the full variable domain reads KAGVTQTPRYLIKTRGQQVTLSCSPISGHRSVSWYQQTPGQGLQFLFEYFSETQRNKGNFPGRFSGRQFSNSRSEMNVSTLELGDSALYLCASSFGLATPGETQYFGPGTRLLVL.

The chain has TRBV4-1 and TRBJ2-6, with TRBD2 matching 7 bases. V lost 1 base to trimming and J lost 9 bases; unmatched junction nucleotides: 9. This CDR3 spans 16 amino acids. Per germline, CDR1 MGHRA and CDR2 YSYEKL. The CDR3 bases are TGCGCCAGCAGCCAAGGACCATTAGGGACTAACAACGTCCTGACTTTC. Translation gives CASSQGPLGTNNVLTF.

CDR3 sequence reads: CASRSTGFYEQYF. DNA of the CDR3: TGTGCCAGCAGATCGACAGGGTTTTACGAGCAGTACTTC. V and J are TRBV12-3 or TRBV12-4 and TRBJ2-7; 7 nucleotides match TRBD1. Losses at the gene ends were 6 bases for V and 4 bases for J; bases not matched to a gene: 6. The CDR3 consists of 13 residues.

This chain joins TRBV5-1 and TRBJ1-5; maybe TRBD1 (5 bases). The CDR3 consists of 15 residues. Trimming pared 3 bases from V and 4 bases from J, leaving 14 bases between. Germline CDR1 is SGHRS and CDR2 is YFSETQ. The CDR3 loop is CASSWGPGGNQPQHF. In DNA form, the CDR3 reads TGCGCCAGCAGCTGGGGTCCGGGGGGGAATCAGCCCCAGCATTTT.

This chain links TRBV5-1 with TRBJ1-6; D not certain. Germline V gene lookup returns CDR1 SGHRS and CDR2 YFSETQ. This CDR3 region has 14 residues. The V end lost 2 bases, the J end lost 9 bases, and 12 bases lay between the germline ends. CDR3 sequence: CASSLEGSGSPLHF. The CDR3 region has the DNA TGCGCCAGCAGCTTAGAAGGGAGTGGTTCACCCCTCCACTTT.

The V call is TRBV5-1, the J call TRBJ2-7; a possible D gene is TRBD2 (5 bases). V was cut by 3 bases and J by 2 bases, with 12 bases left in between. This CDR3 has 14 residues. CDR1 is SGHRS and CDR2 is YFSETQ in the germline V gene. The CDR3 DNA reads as TGCGCCAGCAGCTATGGAGGAGAACCCTACGAGCAGTACTTC. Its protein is CASSYGGEPYEQYF.

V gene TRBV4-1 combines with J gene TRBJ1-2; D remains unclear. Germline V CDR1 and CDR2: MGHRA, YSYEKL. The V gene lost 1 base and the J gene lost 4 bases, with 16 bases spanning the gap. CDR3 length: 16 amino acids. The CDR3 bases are TGCGCCAGCAGCCAAGGTAATCTCGAGAGCCTCTATGGCTACACCTTC. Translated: CASSQGNLESLYGYTF.

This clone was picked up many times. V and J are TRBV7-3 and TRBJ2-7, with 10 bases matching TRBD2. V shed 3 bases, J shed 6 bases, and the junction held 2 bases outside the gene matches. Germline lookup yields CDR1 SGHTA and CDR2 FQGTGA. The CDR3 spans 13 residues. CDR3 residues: CASSFTSGTEQYF. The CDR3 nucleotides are TGTGCCAGCAGCTTTACTAGCGGGACCGAGCAGTACTTC.

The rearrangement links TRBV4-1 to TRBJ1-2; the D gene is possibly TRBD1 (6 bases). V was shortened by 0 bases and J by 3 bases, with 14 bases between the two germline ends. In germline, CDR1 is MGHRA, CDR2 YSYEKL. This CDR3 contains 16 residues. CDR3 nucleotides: TGCGCCAGCAGCCAAGATATGGCAGGGGCAGACTATGGCTACACCTTC. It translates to CASSQDMAGADYGYTF.

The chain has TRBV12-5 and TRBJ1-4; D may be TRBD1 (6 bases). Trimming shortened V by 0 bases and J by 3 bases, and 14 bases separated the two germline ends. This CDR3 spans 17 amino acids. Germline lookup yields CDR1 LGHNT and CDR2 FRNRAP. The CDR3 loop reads CASGLVEGGGSNEKLFF. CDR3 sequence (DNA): TGTGCTAGTGGTTTGGTAGAGGGAGGGGGGTCTAATGAAAAACTGTTTTTT.

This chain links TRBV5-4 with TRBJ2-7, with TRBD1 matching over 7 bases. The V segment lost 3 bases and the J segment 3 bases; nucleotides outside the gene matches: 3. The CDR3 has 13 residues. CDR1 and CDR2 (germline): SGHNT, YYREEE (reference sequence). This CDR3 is CASSWGTDYEQYF. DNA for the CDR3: TGTGCCAGCAGCTGGGGGACAGACTACGAGCAGTACTTC.

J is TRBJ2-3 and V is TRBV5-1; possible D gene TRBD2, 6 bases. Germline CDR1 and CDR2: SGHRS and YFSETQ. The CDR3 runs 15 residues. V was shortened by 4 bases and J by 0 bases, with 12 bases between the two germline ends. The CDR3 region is CASSPGSGSTDTQYF. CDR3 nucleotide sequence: TGCGCCAGCAGCCCCGGGAGCGGTAGCACAGATACGCAGTATTTT.

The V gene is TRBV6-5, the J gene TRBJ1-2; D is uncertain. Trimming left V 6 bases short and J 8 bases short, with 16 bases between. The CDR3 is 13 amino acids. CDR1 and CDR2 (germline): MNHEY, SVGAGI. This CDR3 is CASRAGIFYGYTF. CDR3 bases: TGTGCCAGCAGAGCAGGAATATTTTACGGCTACACCTTC.

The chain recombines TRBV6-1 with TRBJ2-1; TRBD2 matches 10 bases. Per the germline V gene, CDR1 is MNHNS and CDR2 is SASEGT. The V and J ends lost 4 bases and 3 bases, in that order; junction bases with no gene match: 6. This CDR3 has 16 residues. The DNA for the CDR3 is TGTGCCAGCAGTGTAGCGGGGGGTTCCATCTACAATGAGCAGTTCTTC. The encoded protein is CASSVAGGSIYNEQFF.

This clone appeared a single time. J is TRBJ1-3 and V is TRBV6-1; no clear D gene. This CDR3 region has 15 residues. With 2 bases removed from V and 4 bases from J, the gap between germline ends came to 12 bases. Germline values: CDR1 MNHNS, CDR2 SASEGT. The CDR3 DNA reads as TGTGCCAGCAGTGAAAATAGCCCTTTCGGAAACACCATATATTTT. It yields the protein CASSENSPFGNTIYF.

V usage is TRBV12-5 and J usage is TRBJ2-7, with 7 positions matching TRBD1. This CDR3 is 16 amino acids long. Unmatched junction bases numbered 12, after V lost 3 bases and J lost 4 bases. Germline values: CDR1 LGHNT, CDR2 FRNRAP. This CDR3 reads CASGLSSGQRFYEQYF. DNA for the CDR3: TGTGCTAGTGGTTTATCCTCGGGACAGCGATTTTACGAGCAGTACTTC.